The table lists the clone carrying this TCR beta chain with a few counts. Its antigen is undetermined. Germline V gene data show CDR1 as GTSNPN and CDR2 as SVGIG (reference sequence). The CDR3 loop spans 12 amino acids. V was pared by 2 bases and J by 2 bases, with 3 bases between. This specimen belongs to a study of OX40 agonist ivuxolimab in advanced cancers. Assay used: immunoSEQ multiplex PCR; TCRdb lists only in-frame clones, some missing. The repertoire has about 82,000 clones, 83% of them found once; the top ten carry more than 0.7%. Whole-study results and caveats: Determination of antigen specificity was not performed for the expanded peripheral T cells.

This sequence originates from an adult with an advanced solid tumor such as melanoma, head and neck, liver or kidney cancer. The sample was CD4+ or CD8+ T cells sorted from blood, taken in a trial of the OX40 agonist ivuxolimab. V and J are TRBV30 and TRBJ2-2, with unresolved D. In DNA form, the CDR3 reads TGTGCCTGGAGTATAAACACCGGGGAGCTGTTTTTT. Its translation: CAWSINTGELFF. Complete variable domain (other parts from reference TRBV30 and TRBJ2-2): SQTIHQWPATLVQPVGSPLSLECTVEGTSNPNLYWYRQAAGRGLQLLFYSVGIGQISSEVPQNLSASRPQDRQFILSSKKLLLSDSGFYLCAWSINTGELFFGEGSRLTVL.